The 9 T cell receptor beta chains below all came from one sample that was sequenced in a study of molecular identifiers for immune sequencing clone quantification. One entry per CDR3 protein, called by TCRdb with MiXCR from the PCR reads. The data show about 630,000 distinct CDR3 sequences, around 25% seen once. The source material was naive CD8+ T cells from blood, with Jurkat cell RNA spiked in. Subset denoted: FACS-sorted CD8+CD4-CCR7+CD45RA+ naive T cells. These receptors came from a human donor in good health. Some libraries in this study had Jurkat cell RNA spiked in.

The gene calls are TRBV4-1 and TRBJ1-6, with D unresolved. Between the trimmed V and J ends, which lost 0 bases and 4 bases, there was a span of 13 bases. This CDR3 region has 17 residues. Germline CDR1 reads MGHRA; CDR2 reads YSYEKL. The CDR3 protein is CASSQDPWTEYNSPLHF. The CDR3 nucleotides are TGCGCCAGCAGCCAAGATCCCTGGACCGAGTATAATTCACCCCTCCACTTT.

As concerns this clonotype: A much larger clone differs from this one at a single base, so this may be a read error. The J gene is TRBJ2-7, the V gene TRBV10-3; perhaps TRBD2 as D (5 bases). From germline, CDR1 is ENHRY and CDR2 SYGVKD. Trimming shortened V by 0 bases and J by 5 bases, and 8 bases separated the two germline ends. The CDR3 is 13 residues long. The CDR3 sequence is CAISESVRDEQYF. In nucleotides, the CDR3 is TGTGCCATCAGTGAGTCGGTGAGGGACGAGCAGTACTTC.

This clonotype turned up a few times. The chain recombines TRBV6-2 or TRBV6-3 with TRBJ2-3; possibly TRBD1 or TRBD2 for D (5 bases each). This CDR3 spans 15 amino acids. Per the germline V gene, CDR1 is MNHEY and CDR2 is SVGEGT. Trimming removed 5 bases at V and 2 bases at J, with 14 bases between. The CDR3 region is CASSPWWGNTDTQYF. For the CDR3, the DNA is TGTGCCAGCAGTCCGTGGTGGGGGAACACAGATACGCAGTATTTT.

This clonotype showed up many times. The genes are TRBV9 and TRBJ2-3, with D tentatively TRBD2 (6 bases). Trimming removed 4 bases from V and 4 bases from J, with 19 bases in between. This CDR3 has 16 amino acids. The germline V gene encodes CDR1 SGDLS and CDR2 YYNGEE. The CDR3 DNA is TGTGCCAGCAGCCCAGAGGAGGGAGGTGTATCAGATACGCAGTATTTT. Translated: CASSPEEGGVSDTQYF.

This rearrangement joins TRBV7-9 to TRBJ2-1, with D perhaps TRBD1 (5 bases). This CDR3 spans 14 amino acids. CDR1 SEHNR and CDR2 FQNEAQ come from the germline V gene (reference sequence). Between the trimmed V and J ends, which lost 1 base and 6 bases, there was a span of 10 bases. CDR3 in DNA: TGTGCCAGCAGCTTAGGTCAGGGTCCCAATGAGCAGTTCTTC. It codes for CASSLGQGPNEQFF.

The count of this clonotype is one. At one end the junction does not follow the germline gene, possibly because of a read error. This chain joins TRBV7-9 and TRBJ1-3; D is uncertain. The CDR3 totals 15 residues. Looked up from germline, CDR1 is SEHNR and CDR2 is FQNEAQ (reference sequence). Here the CDR3 DNA reads TGTGCCGGCAGCTTGAATCCCTCCTCTGGAAACACCATATATTTT. Protein: CAGSLNPSSGNTIYF.

This chain uses TRBV12-3 or TRBV12-4 with TRBJ1-2; D gene uncertain. This CDR3 has 14 residues. Trimming stripped 2 bases from V and 4 bases from J, with 11 bases between. CDR3 coding DNA: TGTGCCAGCAGTTTACTGGGGTGGCCCTATGGCTACACCTTC. Protein sequence: CASSLLGWPYGYTF.

This clonotype was detected many times. The chain couples TRBV12-3 or TRBV12-4 to TRBJ2-5, with no clear D. Trimming took 0 bases from V and 2 from J, leaving 13 bases between them. The CDR3 runs to 16 residues. CDR3 sequence: CASSLAWLNPQETQYF. The CDR3 DNA sequence: TGTGCCAGCAGTTTAGCTTGGCTGAACCCTCAAGAGACCCAGTACTTC.

V gene TRBV19 combines with J gene TRBJ2-1; D call uncertain. The germline gives CDR1 LNHDA, CDR2 SQIVND (reference sequence). CDR3 length: 10 residues. V was pared by 6 bases and J by 8 bases, with 5 bases between. For the CDR3, the DNA is TGTGCCAGTAGAGGTCATGAGCAGTTCTTC. This encodes CASRGHEQFF.